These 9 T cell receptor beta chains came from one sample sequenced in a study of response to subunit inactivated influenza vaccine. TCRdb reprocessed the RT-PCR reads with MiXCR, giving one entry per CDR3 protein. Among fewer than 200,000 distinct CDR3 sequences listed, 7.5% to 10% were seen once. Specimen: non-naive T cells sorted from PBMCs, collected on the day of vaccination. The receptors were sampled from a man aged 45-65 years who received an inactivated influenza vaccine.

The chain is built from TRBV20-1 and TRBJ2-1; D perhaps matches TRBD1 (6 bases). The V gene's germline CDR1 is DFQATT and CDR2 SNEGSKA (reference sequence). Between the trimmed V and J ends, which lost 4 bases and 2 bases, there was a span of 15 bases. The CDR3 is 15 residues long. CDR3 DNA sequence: TGCAGTGCTAAGGACAGACCTTCCCCCTACAATGAGCAGTTCTTC. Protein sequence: CSAKDRPSPYNEQFF.

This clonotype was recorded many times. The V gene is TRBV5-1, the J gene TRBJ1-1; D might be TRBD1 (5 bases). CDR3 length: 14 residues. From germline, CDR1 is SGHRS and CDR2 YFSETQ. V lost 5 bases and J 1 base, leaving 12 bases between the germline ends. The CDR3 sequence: CASRVAGGNTEAFF. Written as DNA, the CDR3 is TGCGCCAGCAGAGTTGCGGGGGGGAACACTGAAGCTTTCTTT.

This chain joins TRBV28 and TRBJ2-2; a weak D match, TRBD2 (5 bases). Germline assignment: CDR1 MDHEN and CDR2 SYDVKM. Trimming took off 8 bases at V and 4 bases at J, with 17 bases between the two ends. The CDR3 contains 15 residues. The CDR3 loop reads CASFQRSGITGELFF. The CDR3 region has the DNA TGTGCCAGCTTCCAACGGAGCGGAATCACCGGGGAGCTGTTTTTT. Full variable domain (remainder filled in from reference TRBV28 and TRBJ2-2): DVKVTQSSRYLVKRTGEKVFLECVQDMDHENMFWYRQDPGLGLRLIYFSYDVKMKEKGDIPEGYSVSREKKERFSLILESASTNQTSMYLCASFQRSGITGELFFGEGSRLTVL.

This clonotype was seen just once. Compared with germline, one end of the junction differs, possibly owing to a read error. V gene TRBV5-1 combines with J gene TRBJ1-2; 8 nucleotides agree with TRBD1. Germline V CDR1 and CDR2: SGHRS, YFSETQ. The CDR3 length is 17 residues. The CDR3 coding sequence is TGCGCCAGCAGCCCAAGGACAGGGCTTTTGGCTAACTATGGCTACATCTTC. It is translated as CASSPRTGLLANYGYIF.

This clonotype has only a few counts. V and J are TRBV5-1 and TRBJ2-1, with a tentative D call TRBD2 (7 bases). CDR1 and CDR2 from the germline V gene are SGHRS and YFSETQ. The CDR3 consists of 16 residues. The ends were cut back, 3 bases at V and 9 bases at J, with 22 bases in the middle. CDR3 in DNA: TGCGCCAGCAGCTGGGGGGGGCCAACAGCCAAGGGTGAGCAGTTCTTC. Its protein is CASSWGGPTAKGEQFF.

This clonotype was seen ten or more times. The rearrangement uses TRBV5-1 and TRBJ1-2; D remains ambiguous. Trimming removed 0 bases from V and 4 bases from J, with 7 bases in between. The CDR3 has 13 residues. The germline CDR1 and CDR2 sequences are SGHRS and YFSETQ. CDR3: CASSLGSVYGYTF. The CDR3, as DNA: TGCGCCAGCAGCTTGGGAAGCGTCTATGGCTACACCTTC.

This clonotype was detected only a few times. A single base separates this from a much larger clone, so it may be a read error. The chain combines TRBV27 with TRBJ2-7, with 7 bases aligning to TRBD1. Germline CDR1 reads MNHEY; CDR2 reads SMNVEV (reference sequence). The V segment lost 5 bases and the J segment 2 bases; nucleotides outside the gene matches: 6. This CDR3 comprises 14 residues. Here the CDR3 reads CASSPTGIPYEQYF. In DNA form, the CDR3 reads TGTGCCAGCAGTCCGACAGGGATCCCCTACGAGCAGTACTTC.

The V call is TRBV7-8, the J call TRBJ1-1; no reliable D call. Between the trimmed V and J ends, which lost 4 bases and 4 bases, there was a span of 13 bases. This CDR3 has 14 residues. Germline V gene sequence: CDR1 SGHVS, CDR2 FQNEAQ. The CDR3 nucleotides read TGTGCCAGCAGCTCTCTAGGAGAGGGCACTGAAGCTTTCTTT. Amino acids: CASSSLGEGTEAFF.

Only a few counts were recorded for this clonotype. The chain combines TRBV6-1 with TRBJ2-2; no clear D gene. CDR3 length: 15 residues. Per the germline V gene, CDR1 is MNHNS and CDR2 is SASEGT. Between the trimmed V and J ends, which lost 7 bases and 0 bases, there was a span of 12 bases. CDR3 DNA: TGTGCCAGCACCGAGAGCCCCGCGAACACCGGGGAGCTGTTTTTT. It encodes CASTESPANTGELFF.